This note documents a single T cell receptor beta chain sequence. As processed by the authors: Amplification with reference gene primers provided the estimates of nucleated cell counts. Data came from immunoSEQ multiplex PCR; TCRdb stores just in-frame clones and leaves some out. V, J and clone size derive from that table, while D and trimming were established from the DNA sequence. The data contain about 190,000 clones, approximately 91% of them singletons. This specimen comes from a study of blood T cell repertoires in COVID-19. The wider study: Sites in the United States, Italy and Spain provided acute and convalescent COVID-19 samples. From T cells, B-cell-depleted T cells, or PBMCs came the material, which was cDNA or gDNA.

This CDR3 comprises 13 residues. Germline lookup yields CDR1 SNHLY and CDR2 FYNNEI. V lost 6 bases, J lost 0 bases, and 6 bases lay in between. The sequence came from a man aged 18 to 30 with active or convalescent COVID-19. The J gene is TRBJ1-5, the V gene TRBV2; D unclear. Specimen: peripheral blood. CDR3 sequence reads: CASSLYSNQPQHF. The CDR3 DNA reads as TGTGCCAGCAGCCTCTATAGCAATCAGCCCCAGCATTTT. Variable domain in full (rest from reference TRBV2 and TRBJ1-5): EPEVTQTPSHQVTQMGQEVILRCVPISNHLYFYWYRQILGQKVEFLVSFYNNEISEKSEIFDDQFSVERPDGSNFTLKIRSTKLEDSAMYFCASSLYSNQPQHFGDGTRLSIL.